Shown below are 11 T cell receptor beta chains from a single sample sequenced in a study of cytomegalovirus exposure and HLA in healthy donors. PCR amplification relied on 60 Vbeta primers (plus 13 Jbeta primers). Using immunoSEQ multiplex PCR, the repertoire was profiled, and TCRdb retains in-frame clones only, with some absent. The sample holds a few hundred thousand clones, roughly four fifths seen once. The sample comprised PBMCs. The receptors derive from a woman between 35 and 50 years old in good health and CMV-seropositive.

The chain is built from TRBV28 and TRBJ1-3; D is unclear. This CDR3 has 14 residues. Germline V gene data show CDR1 as MDHEN and CDR2 as SYDVKM. The V end was cut by 5 bases, the J end by 2 bases, with 10 bases between. The DNA of the CDR3 is TGTGCCAGCAGTCTCCCACAAGCTGGAAACACCATATATTTT. It specifies CASSLPQAGNTIYF.

The rearrangement joins TRBV6-1 to TRBJ2-4, with a possible D match to TRBD2 (5 bases). Germline-derived CDR1 and CDR2 are MNHNS and SASEGT. This CDR3 has 15 residues. V was pared by 2 bases and J by 2 bases, with 10 bases between. The CDR3 sequence: CASSERSGTKNIQYF. The CDR3 nucleotides read TGTGCCAGCAGTGAACGGTCGGGAACCAAAAACATTCAGTACTTC.

This chain links TRBV7-8 with TRBJ1-1, with a possible D match to TRBD1 (6 bases). Looked up from germline, CDR1 is SGHVS and CDR2 is FQNEAQ. Trimming took off 8 bases at V and 4 bases at J, with 14 bases between the two ends. The CDR3 is 13 residues long. CDR3 coding DNA: TGTGCCAGCTCTATTAAGGGGGTCACTGAAGCTTTCTTT. Its translation: CASSIKGVTEAFF.

This sequence joins TRBV4-1 and TRBJ1-1; D not resolved. CDR3 length equals 14 residues. Germline V gives CDR1 MGHRA, CDR2 YSYEKL. With 0 bases removed from V and 1 base from J, the gap between germline ends came to 6 bases. CDR3 amino acids: CASSQDRKNTEAFF. The CDR3 nucleotides are TGCGCCAGCAGCCAAGACAGAAAGAACACTGAAGCTTTCTTT.

The chain uses TRBV5-4 and TRBJ1-1, with TRBD1 as a possible D gene (6 bases). V was shortened by 4 bases and J by 1 base, with 14 bases between the two germline ends. CDR3 length equals 15 residues. In germline, CDR1 is SGHNT, CDR2 YYREEE (reference sequence). The CDR3 nucleotides read TGTGCCAGCAGCCAAGCCCGGACAGCGAACACTGAAGCTTTCTTT. Its translation is CASSQARTANTEAFF. The whole variable domain, remainder taken from reference TRBV5-4 and TRBJ1-1, is ETGVTQSPTHLIKTRGQQVTLRCSSQSGHNTVSWYQQALGQGPQFIFQYYREEENGRGNFPPRFSGLQFPNYSSELNVNALELDDSALYLCASSQARTANTEAFFGQGTRLTVV.

V is TRBV2 and J is TRBJ2-7; 13 bases are a match to TRBD2. The germline V gene has CDR1 SNHLY and CDR2 FYNNEI. The CDR3 is made up of 13 amino acids. The V and J ends lost 9 bases and 5 bases, in that order; junction bases with no gene match: 4. DNA for the CDR3: TGTGCCAGTGGGGGACTAGCGGGAAACGAGCAGTACTTC. It specifies CASGGLAGNEQYF.

The chain has TRBV7-9 and TRBJ1-5, with 7 nucleotides matching TRBD1. The CDR3 totals 14 residues. Looked up from germline, CDR1 is SEHNR and CDR2 is FQNEAQ (reference sequence). After removal of 5 bases from V and 7 bases from J, the junction contained 8 bases not matched to a gene. Written as DNA, the CDR3 is TGTGCCAGCAGCCTAGGGGGCGCAGAACAGCCCCAGCATTTT. Translated: CASSLGGAEQPQHF.

This rearrangement joins TRBV18 to TRBJ1-5, with D unclear. Germline lookup yields CDR1 KGHSH and CDR2 LQKENI. This CDR3 region has 13 residues. V was pared by 8 bases and J by 9 bases, with 17 bases between. Written as DNA, the CDR3 is TGTGCCAGCACGGAGACGGTCCAGATGCCCCAGCATTTT. Translation: CASTETVQMPQHF.

The chain employs TRBV7-9 and TRBJ1-2; tentative D call: TRBD1 (5 bases). There are 15 residues in the CDR3. Trimming took 5 bases from V and 8 from J, leaving 21 bases between them. Germline assignment: CDR1 SEHNR and CDR2 FQNEAQ (reference sequence). CDR3 nucleotide sequence: TGTGCCAGCAGCGCCGGCGGAGGGGATAGAGGCGGCTACACCTTC. Amino acid sequence: CASSAGGGDRGGYTF.

The chain is built from TRBV10-2 and TRBJ1-5; 7 bases are shared with TRBD1. Trimming cost V 4 bases and J 4 bases; bases outside gene matches: 7. Germline CDR1 WSHSY, CDR2 SAAADI. CDR3 size: 15 residues. CDR3 loop: CASSGGDSPNQPQHF. The CDR3 bases are TGCGCCAGCAGTGGGGGGGACAGCCCAAATCAGCCCCAGCATTTT.

The chain combines TRBV27 with TRBJ2-1; 7 positions match TRBD2. The CDR3 runs 17 residues. Germline CDR1 and CDR2: MNHEY and SMNVEV (reference sequence). The J segment lost 2 bases and the V segment lost 2 bases, leaving 9 bases of the junction unmatched. The CDR3 here is CASSLSMGGSPYNEQFF. CDR3 nucleotides: TGTGCCAGCAGTTTAAGTATGGGCGGGAGCCCCTACAATGAGCAGTTCTTC.